The clone carrying this T cell receptor beta chain was recorded at least ten times. What it binds is not known. These data are taken from a study of beta chain features in type 1 diabetes. CDR1 SGHDN and CDR2 FVKESK come from the germline V gene. V lost 6 bases and J lost 3; bases outside the gene matches: 2. The CDR3 totals 14 residues. Findings and caveats of the study: PCR might favor shorter templates, equally in patients and controls. A greater similarity of naive, central memory and Treg TCRB repertoires was seen among patients than among healthy donors.

Heparinised blood was drawn once per donor, averaging around 120 mL. TCRB transcripts that were expressed got sequenced, as all of the isolated RNA had been reverse transcribed. Profiled with immunoSEQ multiplex PCR; TCRdb holds only in-frame clones, not every one. The profile shows about 620,000 clones, about 14% of them singletons. Input material: naive CD4+ T cells from blood. This sequence joins TRBV14 and TRBJ2-2, with 9 bases fitting TRBD2. The TCR sequence derives from a man younger than 30 in good health. The CDR3, as DNA: TGTGCCAGCAGGACTAGCGGTGACACCGGGGAGCTGTTTTTT. Residues: CASRTSGDTGELFF. Combining the CDR3 with reference TRBV14 and TRBJ2-2 gives the whole variable domain EAGVTQFPSHSVIEKGQTVTLRCDPISGHDNLYWYRRVMGKEIKFLLHFVKESKQDESGMPNNRFLAERTGGTYSTLKVQPAELEDSGVYFCASRTSGDTGELFFGEGSRLTVL.